This T cell receptor beta chain was documented in a study of shared clonotypes between healthy human individuals. Terminally differentiated effector memory CD45RA+ cells were excluded from the naive CD8 cells, which were CD45RO-negative and positively selected for CCR7. Adult donors, all healthy and HIV-negative, had no recent acute infections or vaccinations. The CDR3 extends over 11 amino acids. Per the germline V gene, CDR1 is SGHTA and CDR2 is FQGTGA. V lost 3 bases, J lost 7 bases, and 4 bases lay in between. The assay was immunoSEQ multiplex PCR, and TCRdb's table has in-frame clones only and misses some. The sample includes some 2.1 million clones, just over 90% of them seen just once. As to this clone: At the DNA level, this CDR3 is encoded by other sequences in the same sample as well.

Material: naive CD8+ T cells from PBMCs. The TCR comes from a man between 18 and 29 years old in good health. Some clones in this sample may be carry-over from other donors' samples. This chain uses TRBV7-3 with TRBJ2-1, with D unclear. CDR3 sequence: CASSLGNEQFF. CDR3 DNA: TGTGCCAGCAGCTTGGGGAATGAGCAGTTCTTC.